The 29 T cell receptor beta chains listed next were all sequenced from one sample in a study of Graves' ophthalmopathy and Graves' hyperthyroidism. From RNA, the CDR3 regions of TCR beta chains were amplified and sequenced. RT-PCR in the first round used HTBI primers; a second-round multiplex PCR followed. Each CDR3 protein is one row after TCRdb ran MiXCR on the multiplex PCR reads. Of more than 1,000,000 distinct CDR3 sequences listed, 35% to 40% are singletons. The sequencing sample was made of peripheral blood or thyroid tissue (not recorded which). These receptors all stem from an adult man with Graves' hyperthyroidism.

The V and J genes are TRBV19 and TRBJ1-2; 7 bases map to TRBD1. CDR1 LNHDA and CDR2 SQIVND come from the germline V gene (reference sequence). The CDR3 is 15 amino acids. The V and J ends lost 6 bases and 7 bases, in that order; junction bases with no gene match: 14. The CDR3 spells CASRPTQTGAGGYTF. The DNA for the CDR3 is TGTGCCAGTAGGCCCACCCAAACAGGGGCTGGTGGCTACACCTTC.

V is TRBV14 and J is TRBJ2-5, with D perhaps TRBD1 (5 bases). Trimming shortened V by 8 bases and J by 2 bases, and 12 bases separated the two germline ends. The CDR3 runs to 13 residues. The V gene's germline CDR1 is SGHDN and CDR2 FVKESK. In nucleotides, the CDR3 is TGTGCCAGCGCAAGACAGTATCAAGAGACCCAGTACTTC. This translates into CASARQYQETQYF.

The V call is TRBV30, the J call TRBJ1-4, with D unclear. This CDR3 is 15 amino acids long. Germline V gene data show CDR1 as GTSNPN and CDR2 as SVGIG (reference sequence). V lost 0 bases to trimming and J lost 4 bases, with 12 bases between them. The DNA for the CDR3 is TGTGCCTGGAGTGTATTAGGAGAATTTAATGAAAAACTGTTTTTT. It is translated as CAWSVLGEFNEKLFF.

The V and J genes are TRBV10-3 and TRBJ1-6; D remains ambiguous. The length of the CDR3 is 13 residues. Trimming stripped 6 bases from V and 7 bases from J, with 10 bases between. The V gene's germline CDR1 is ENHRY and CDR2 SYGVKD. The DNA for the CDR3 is TGTGCCATCAGGCTGGACTCCAATTCACCCCTCCACTTT. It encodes CAIRLDSNSPLHF.

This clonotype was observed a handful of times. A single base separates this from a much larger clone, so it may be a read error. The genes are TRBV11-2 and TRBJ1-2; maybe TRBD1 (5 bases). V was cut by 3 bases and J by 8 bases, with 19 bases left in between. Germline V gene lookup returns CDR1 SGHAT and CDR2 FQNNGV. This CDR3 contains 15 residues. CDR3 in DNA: TGTGCCAGCAGCTTCGGGACGTTCTCGCGTCAGGGCTACACCTTC. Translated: CASSFGTFSRQGYTF.

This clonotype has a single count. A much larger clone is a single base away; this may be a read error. DNA for the CDR3: TGCAGTACTAGTGACCCCTACGAGCAGTACTTC. This encodes CSTSDPYEQYF. The chain recombines TRBV20-1 with TRBJ2-7; a possible D gene is TRBD2 (5 bases). The germline V gene has CDR1 DFQATT and CDR2 SNEGSKA (reference sequence). The CDR3 contains 11 residues.

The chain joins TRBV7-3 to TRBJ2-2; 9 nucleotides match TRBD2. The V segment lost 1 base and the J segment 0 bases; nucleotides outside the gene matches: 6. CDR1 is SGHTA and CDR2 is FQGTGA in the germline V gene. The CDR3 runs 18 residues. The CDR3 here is CASSLMGAGGANTGELFF. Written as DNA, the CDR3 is TGTGCCAGCAGCTTAATGGGAGCGGGAGGCGCGAACACCGGGGAGCTGTTTTTT.

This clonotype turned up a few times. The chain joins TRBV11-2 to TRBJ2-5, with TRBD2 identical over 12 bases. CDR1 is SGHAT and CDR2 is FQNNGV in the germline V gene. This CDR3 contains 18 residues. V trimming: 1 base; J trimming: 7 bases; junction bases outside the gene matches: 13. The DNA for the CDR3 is TGTGCCAGCAGCTTAGTAGGGAGGACTAGCGGGGCCCGGCGGACCCAGTACTTC. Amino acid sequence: CASSLVGRTSGARRTQYF.

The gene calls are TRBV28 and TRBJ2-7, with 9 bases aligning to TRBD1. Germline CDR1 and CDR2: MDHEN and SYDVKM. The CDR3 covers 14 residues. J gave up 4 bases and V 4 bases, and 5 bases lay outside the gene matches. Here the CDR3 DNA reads TGTGCCAGCAGTTCCATACAGGGGGCGTACGAGCAGTACTTC. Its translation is CASSSIQGAYEQYF. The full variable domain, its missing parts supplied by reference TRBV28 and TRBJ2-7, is DVKVTQSSRYLVKRTGEKVFLECVQDMDHENMFWYRQDPGLGLRLIYFSYDVKMKEKGDIPEGYSVSREKKERFSLILESASTNQTSMYLCASSSIQGAYEQYFGPGTRLTVT.

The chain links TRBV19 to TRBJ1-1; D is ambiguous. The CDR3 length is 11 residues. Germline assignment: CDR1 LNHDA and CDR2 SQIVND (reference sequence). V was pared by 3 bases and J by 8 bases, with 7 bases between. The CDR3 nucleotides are TGTGCCAGTAGTATTTTGGGAGAAGCTTTCTTT. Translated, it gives CASSILGEAFF.

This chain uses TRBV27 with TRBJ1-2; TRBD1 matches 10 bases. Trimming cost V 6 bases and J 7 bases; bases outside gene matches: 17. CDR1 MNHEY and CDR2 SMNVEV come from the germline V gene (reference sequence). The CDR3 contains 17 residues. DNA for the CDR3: TGTGCCAGCAGCGGGTTGACAGGGGGCTCCACTTTCAGTGGCTACACCTTC. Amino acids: CASSGLTGGSTFSGYTF.

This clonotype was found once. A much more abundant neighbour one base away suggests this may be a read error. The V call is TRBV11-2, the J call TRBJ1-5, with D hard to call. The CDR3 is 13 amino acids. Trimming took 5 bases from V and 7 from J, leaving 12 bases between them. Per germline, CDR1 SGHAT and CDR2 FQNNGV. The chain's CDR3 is CASSRDWTQPQHF. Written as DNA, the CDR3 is TGTGCCAGCAGCCGCGACTGGACCCAGCCCCAGCATTTT.

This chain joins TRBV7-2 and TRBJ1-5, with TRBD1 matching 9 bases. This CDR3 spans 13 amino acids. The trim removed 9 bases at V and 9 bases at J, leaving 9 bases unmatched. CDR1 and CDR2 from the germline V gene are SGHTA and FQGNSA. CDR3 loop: CASAMGQGVPQHF. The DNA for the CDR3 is TGTGCCAGTGCTATGGGACAGGGAGTGCCCCAGCATTTT. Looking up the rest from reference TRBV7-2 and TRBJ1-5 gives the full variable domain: GAGVSQSPSNKVTEKGKDVELRCDPISGHTALYWYRQSLGQGLEFLIYFQGNSAPDKSGLPSDRFSAERTGGSVSTLTIQRTQQEDSAVYLCASAMGQGVPQHFGDGTRLSIL.

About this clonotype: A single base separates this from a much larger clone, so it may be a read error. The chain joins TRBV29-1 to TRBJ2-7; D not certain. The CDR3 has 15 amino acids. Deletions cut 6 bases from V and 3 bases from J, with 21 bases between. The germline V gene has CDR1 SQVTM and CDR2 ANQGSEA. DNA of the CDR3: TGCAGCGTCAATTCGAGGCCTTCATCGGTCTACGAGCAGTACTTC. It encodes CSVNSRPSSVYEQYF.

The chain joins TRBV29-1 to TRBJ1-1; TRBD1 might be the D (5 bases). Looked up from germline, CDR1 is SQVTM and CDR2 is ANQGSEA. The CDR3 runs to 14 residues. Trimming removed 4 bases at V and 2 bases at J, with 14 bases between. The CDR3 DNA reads TGCAGCGTTGCCCTGGGGGGGATAAACACTGAAGCTTTCTTT. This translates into CSVALGGINTEAFF.

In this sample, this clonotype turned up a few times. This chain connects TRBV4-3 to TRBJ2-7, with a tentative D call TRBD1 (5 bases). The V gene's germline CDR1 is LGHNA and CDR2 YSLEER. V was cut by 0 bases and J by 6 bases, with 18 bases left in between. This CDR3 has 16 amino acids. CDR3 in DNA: TGCGCCAGCAGCCAAGATGATTCAGGGCGTTCCGCCGAGCAGTACTTC. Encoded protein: CASSQDDSGRSAEQYF.

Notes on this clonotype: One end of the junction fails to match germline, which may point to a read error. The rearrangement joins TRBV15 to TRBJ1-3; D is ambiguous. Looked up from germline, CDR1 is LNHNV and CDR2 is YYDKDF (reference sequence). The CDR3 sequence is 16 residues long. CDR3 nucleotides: TGTGCCGCCAGCAGGTTAGGTGAGGCCAACGGAAACACCATATATTTT. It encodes CAASRLGEANGNTIYF.

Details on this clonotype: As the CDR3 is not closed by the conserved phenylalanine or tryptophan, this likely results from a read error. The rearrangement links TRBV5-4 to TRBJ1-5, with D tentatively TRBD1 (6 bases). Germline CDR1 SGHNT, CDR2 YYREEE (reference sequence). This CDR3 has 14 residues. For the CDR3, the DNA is TGCGCCAGCAGCCAAGAGGGGGGGCAGGAGCCCCAGCATTTG. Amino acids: CASSQEGGQEPQHL.

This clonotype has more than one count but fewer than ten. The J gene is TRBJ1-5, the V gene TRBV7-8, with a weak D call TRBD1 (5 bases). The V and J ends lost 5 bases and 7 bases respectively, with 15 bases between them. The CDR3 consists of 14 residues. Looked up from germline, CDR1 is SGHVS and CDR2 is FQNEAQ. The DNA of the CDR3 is TGTGCCAGCAGCCCCGGGGCCTCGGGCCAGCCCCAGCATTTT. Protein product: CASSPGASGQPQHF.

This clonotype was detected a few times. CDR3 residues: CSVRSAYEQYF. CDR3 coding DNA: TGCAGCGTGCGGTCGGCATACGAGCAGTACTTC. The V call is TRBV29-1, the J call TRBJ2-7; D not certain. Germline V lookup: CDR1 SQVTM, CDR2 ANQGSEA. The CDR3 is made up of 11 amino acids. V lost 6 bases and J 4 bases, leaving 10 bases between the germline ends.

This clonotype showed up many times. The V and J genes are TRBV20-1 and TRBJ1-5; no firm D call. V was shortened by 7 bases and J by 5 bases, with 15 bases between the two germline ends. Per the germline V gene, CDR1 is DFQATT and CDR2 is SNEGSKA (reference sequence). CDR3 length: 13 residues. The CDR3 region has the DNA TGCAGTGTCAAGACCCCCTTTGATCAGCCCCAGCATTTT. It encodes CSVKTPFDQPQHF.

The CDR3, as DNA: TGTGCCACCTGGGGTCTCGGTCAGCCCCAGCATTTT. Protein: CATWGLGQPQHF. The rearrangement links TRBV9 to TRBJ1-5; D gene uncertain. Trimming stripped 9 bases from V and 6 bases from J, with 13 bases between. Germline V lookup: CDR1 SGDLS, CDR2 YYNGEE. The CDR3 has 12 amino acids.

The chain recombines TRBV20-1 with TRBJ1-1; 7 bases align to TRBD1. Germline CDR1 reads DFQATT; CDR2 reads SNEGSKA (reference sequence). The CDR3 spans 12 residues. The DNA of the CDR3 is TGCAGCGAGGGGGACAGTCTACAATCAGCTTTCTTT. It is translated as CSEGDSLQSAFF.

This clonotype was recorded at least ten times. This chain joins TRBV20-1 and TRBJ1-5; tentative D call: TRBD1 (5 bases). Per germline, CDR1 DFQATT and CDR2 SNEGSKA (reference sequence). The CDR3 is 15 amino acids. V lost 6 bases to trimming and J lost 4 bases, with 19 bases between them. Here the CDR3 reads CSAQLGDRLNQPQHF. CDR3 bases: TGCAGTGCCCAATTAGGGGATAGGTTGAATCAGCCCCAGCATTTT.

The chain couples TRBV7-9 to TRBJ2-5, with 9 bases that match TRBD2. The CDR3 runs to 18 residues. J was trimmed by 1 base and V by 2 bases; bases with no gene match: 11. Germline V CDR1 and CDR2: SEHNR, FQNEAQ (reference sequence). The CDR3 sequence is CASSLSGGGASVQETQYF. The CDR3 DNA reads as TGTGCCAGCAGCTTATCAGGCGGGGGGGCCTCGGTCCAAGAGACCCAGTACTTC. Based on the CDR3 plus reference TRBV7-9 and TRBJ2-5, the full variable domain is DTGVSQNPRHKITKRGQNVTFRCDPISEHNRLYWYRQTLGQGPEFLTYFQNEAQLEKSRLLSDRFSAERPKGSFSTLEIQRTEQGDSAMYLCASSLSGGGASVQETQYFGPGTRLLVL.

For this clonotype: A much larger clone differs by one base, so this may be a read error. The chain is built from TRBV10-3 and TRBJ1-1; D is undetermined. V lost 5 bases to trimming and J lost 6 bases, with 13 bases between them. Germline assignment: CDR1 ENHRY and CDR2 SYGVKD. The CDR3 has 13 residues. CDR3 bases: TGTGCCATCAGTTACCTGGAGGGTGCTGAAGCTTTCTTT. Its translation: CAISYLEGAEAFF.

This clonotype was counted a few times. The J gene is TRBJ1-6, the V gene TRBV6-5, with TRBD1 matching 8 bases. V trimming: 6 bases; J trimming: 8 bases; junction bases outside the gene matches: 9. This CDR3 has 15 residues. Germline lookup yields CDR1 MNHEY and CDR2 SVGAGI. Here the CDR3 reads CASRNHRGGDSPLHF. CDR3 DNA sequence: TGTGCCAGCAGAAATCACAGGGGGGGAGATTCACCCCTCCACTTT.

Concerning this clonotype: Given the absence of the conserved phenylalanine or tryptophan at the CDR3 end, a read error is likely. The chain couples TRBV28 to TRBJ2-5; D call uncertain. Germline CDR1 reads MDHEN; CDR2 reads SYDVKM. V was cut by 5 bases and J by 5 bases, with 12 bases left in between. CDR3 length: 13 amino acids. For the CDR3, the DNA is TGTGCCAGCAGTAGTCTTCCTGGGGAGACCCAGTACCTC. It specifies CASSSLPGETQYL.

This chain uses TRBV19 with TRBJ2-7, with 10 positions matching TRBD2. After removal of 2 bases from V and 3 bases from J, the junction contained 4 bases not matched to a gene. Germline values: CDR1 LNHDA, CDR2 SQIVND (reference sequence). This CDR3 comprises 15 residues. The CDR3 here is CASSITGTSDYEQYF. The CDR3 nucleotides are TGTGCCAGTAGTATAACCGGGACTAGCGACTACGAGCAGTACTTC. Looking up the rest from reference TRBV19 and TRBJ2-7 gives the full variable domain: DGGITQSPKYLFRKEGQNVTLSCEQNLNHDAMYWYRQDPGQGLRLIYYSQIVNDFQKGDIAEGYSVSREKKESFPLTVTSAQKNPTAFYLCASSITGTSDYEQYFGPGTRLTVT.